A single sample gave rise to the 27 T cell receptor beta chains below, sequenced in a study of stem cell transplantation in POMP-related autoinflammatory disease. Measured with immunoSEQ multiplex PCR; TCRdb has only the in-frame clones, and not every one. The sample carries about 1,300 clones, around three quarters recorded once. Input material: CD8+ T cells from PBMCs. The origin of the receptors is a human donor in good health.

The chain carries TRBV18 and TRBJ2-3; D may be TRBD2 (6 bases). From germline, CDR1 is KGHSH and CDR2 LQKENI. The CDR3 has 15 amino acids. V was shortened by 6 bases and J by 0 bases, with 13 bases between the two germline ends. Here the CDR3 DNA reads TGTGCCAGCTCGCGCGGGACTCCCAGCACAGATACGCAGTATTTT. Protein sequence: CASSRGTPSTDTQYF. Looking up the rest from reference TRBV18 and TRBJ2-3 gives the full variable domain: NAGVMQNPRHLVRRRGQEARLRCSPMKGHSHVYWYRQLPEEGLKFMVYLQKENIIDESGMPKERFSAEFPKEGPSILRIQQVVRGDSAAYFCASSRGTPSTDTQYFGPGTRLTVL.

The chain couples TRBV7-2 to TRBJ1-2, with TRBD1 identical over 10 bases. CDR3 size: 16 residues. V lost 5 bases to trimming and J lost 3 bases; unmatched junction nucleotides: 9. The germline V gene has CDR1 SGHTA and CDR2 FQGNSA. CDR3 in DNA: TGTGCCAGCAGCCCCCAGGACAGGGGGTTGGACTATGGCTACACCTTC. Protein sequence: CASSPQDRGLDYGYTF.

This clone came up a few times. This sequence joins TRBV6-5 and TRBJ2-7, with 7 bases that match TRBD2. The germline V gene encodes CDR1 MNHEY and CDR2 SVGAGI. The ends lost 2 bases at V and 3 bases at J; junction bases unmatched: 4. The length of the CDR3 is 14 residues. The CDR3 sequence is CASSYGGGGYEQYF. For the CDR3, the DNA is TGTGCCAGCAGTTACGGCGGGGGAGGCTACGAGCAGTACTTC.

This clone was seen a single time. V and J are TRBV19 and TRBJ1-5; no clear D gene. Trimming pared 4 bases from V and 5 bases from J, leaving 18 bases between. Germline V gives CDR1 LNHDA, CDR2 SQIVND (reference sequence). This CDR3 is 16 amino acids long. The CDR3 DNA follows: TGTGCCAGTAGTACCCCGGAGGGAGGTCGGGATCAGCCCCAGCATTTT. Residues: CASSTPEGGRDQPQHF.

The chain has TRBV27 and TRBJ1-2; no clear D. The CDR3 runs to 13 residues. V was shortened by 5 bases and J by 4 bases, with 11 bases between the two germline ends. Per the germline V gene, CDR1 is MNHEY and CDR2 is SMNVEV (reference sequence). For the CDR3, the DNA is TGTGCCAGCAGTCCTGACGGGAGCTATGGCTACACCTTC. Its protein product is CASSPDGSYGYTF.

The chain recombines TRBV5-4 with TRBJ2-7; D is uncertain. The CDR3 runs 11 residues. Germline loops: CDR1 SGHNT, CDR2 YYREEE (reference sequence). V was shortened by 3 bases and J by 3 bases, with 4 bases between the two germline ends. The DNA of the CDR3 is TGTGCCAGCAGCTGGGGCTACGAGCAGTACTTC. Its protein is CASSWGYEQYF.

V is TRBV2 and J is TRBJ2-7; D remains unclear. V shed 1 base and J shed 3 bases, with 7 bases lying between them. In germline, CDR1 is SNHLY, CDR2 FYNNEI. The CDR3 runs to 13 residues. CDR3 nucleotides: TGTGCCAGCAGTGAAGGCGCATACTACGAGCAGTACTTC. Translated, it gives CASSEGAYYEQYF.

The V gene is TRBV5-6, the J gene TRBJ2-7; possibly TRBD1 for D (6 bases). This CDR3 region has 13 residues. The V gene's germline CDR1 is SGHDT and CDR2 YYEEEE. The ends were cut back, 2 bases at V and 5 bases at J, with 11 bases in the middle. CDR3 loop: CASSLGNRDEQYF. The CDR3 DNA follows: TGTGCCAGCAGCTTAGGAAACAGGGACGAGCAGTACTTC.

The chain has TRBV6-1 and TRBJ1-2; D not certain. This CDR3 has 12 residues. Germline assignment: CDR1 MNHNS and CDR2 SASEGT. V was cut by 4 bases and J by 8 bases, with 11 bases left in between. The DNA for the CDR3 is TGTGCCAGCAGTGGGGCCTCGGGAGGCTACACCTTC. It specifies CASSGASGGYTF.

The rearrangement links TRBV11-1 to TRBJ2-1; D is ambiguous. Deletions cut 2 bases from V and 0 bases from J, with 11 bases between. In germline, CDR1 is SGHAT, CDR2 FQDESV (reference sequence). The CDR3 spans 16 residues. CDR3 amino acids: CASSLLERSSYNEQFF. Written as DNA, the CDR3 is TGTGCCAGCAGCTTACTTGAGAGGAGCTCCTACAATGAGCAGTTCTTC.

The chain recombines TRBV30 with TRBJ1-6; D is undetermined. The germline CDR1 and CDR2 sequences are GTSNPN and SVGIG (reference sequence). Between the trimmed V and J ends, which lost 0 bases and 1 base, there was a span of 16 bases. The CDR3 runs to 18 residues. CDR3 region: CAWSVLVRKGSYNSPLHF. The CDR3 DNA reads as TGTGCCTGGAGTGTACTAGTCAGAAAGGGTTCCTATAATTCACCCCTCCACTTT.

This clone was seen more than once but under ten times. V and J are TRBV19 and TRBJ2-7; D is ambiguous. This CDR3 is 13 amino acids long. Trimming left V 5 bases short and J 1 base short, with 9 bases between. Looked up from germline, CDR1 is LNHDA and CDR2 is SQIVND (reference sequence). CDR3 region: CASSSSFSYEQYF. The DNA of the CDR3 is TGTGCCAGTAGTTCATCCTTTTCCTACGAGCAGTACTTC.

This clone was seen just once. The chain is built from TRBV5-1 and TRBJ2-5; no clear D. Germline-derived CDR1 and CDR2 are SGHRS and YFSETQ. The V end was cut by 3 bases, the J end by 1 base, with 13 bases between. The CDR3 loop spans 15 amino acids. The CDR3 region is CASSWAEHLQETQYF. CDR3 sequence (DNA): TGCGCCAGCAGCTGGGCCGAACACCTCCAAGAGACCCAGTACTTC.

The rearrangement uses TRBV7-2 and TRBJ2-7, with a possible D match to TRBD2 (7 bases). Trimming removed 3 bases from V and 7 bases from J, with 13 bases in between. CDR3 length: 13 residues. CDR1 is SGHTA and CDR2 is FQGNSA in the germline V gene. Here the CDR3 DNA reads TGTGCCAGCAGCTTCCGGGGGGCTGGGGAGCAGTACTTC. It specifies CASSFRGAGEQYF.

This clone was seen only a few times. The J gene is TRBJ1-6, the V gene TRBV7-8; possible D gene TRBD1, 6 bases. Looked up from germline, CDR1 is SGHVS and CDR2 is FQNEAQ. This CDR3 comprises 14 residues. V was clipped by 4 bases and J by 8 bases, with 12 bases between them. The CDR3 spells CASSSRGIDSPLHF. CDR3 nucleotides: TGTGCCAGCAGCTCCAGGGGTATAGATTCACCCCTCCACTTT.

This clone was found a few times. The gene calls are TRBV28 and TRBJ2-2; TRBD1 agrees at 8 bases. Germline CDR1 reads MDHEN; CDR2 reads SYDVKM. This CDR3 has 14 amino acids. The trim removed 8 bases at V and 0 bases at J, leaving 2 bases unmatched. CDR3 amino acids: CASQGASNTGELFF. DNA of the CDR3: TGTGCCAGCCAGGGGGCCTCGAACACCGGGGAGCTGTTTTTT.

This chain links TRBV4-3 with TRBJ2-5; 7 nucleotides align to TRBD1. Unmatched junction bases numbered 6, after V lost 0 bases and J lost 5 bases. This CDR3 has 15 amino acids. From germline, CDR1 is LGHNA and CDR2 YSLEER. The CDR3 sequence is CASSQEFSDRETQYF. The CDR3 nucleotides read TGCGCCAGCAGCCAAGAGTTTTCGGACAGGGAGACCCAGTACTTC.

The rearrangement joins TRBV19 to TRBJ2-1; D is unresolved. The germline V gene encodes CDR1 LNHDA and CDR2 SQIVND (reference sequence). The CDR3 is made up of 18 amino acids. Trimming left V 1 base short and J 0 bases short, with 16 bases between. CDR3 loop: CASSIVYGRPRSYNEQFF. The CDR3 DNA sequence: TGTGCCAGTAGTATAGTTTACGGCCGGCCCCGCTCCTACAATGAGCAGTTCTTC.

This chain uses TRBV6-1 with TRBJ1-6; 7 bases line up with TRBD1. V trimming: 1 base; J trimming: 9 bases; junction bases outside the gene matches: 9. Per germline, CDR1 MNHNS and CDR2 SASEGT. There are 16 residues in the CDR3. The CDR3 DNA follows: TGTGCCAGCAGTGAAGACAGGGGAAGGCCCTTTTCACCCCTCCACTTT. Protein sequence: CASSEDRGRPFSPLHF.

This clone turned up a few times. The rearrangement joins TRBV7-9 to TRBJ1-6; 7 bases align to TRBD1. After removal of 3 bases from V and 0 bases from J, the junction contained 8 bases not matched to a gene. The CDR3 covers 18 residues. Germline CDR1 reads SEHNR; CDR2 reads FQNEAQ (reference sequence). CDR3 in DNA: TGTGCCAGCAGCTTGTCGGGACAGTCAAACTCCTATAATTCACCCCTCCACTTT. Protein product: CASSLSGQSNSYNSPLHF.

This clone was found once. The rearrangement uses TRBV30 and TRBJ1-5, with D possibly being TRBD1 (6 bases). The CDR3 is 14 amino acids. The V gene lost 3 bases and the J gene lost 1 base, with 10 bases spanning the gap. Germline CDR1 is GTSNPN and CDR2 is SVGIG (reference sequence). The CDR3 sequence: CAWSAGASNQPQHF. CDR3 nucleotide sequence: TGTGCCTGGAGCGCAGGGGCAAGCAATCAGCCCCAGCATTTT.

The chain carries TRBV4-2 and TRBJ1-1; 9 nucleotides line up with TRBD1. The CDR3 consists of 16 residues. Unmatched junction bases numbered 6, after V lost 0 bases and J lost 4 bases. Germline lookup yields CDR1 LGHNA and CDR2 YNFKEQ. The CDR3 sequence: CASSQDPGQGGTEAFF. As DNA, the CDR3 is TGTGCCAGCAGCCAAGATCCGGGACAGGGTGGCACTGAAGCTTTCTTT.

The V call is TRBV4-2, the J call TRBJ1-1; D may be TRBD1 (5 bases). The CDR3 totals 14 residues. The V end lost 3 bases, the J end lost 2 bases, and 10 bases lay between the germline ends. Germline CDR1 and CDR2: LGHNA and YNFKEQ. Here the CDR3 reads CASSQGRRNTEAFF. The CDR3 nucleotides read TGTGCCAGCAGCCAGGGACGGAGAAACACTGAAGCTTTCTTT.

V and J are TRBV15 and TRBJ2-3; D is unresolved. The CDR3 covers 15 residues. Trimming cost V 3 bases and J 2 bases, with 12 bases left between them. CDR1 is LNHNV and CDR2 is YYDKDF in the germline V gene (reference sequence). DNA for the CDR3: TGTGCCACCAGCAGGGCCCGGAGCCCCACAGATACGCAGTATTTT. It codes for CATSRARSPTDTQYF. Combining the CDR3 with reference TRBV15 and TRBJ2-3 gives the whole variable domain DAMVIQNPRYQVTQFGKPVTLSCSQTLNHNVMYWYQQKSSQAPKLLFHYYDKDFNNEADTPDNFQSRRPNTSFCFLDIRSPGLGDTAMYLCATSRARSPTDTQYFGPGTRLTVL.

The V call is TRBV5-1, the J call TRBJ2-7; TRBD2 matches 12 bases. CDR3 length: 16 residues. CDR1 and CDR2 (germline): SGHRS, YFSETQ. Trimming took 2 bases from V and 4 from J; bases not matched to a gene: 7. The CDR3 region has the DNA TGCGCCAGCAGCTTTAAAACTAGCGGGGGGTTTTACGAGCAGTACTTC. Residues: CASSFKTSGGFYEQYF.

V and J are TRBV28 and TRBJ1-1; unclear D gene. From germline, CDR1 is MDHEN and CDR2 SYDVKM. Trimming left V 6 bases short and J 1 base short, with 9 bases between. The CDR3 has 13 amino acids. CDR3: CASRRGGNTEAFF. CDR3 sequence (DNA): TGTGCCAGCAGACGAGGCGGGAACACTGAAGCTTTCTTT. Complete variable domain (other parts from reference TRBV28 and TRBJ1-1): DVKVTQSSRYLVKRTGEKVFLECVQDMDHENMFWYRQDPGLGLRLIYFSYDVKMKEKGDIPEGYSVSREKKERFSLILESASTNQTSMYLCASRRGGNTEAFFGQGTRLTVV.

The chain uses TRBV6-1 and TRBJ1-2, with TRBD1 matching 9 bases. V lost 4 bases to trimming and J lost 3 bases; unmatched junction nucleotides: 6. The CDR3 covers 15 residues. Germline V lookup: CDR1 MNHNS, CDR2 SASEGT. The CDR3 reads CASSGDRALYYGYTF. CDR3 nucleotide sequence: TGTGCCAGCAGTGGGGACAGGGCGCTCTACTATGGCTACACCTTC.